These 19 T cell receptor beta chains share one sample of origin, sequenced in a study of blood T cells in healthy people across ages. PCR was performed a second time for 7 to 11 cycles using a sample-barcoded 5' primer and a J-beta primer mix. TCRdb analysed the 5' RACE reads with MiXCR anew, one entry per CDR3 protein. The sample holds over 1,500,000 distinct CDR3 sequences, about 39% seen once. Material for sequencing was blood. The receptors were sampled from a human donor in good health.

This clonotype was found a few times. The chain carries TRBV5-4 and TRBJ2-3; D gene unclear. Germline lookup yields CDR1 SGHNT and CDR2 YYREEE (reference sequence). The CDR3 is made up of 15 amino acids. V was trimmed by 0 bases and J by 4 bases, leaving 12 bases between them. The CDR3 DNA is TGTGCCAGCAGCTTGGATTTTGGGGTTGCAGATACGCAGTATTTT. As protein: CASSLDFGVADTQYF.

This clonotype has just a few counts. The CDR3 loop is CATSRDLSGVSGGTDTQYF. CDR3 in DNA: TGTGCCACCAGCAGAGATCTGAGCGGGGTCTCAGGGGGCACAGATACGCAGTATTTT. The J gene is TRBJ2-3, the V gene TRBV15, with TRBD2 as a possible D gene (7 bases). CDR1 and CDR2 from the germline V gene are LNHNV and YYDKDF (reference sequence). This CDR3 comprises 19 residues. V lost 0 bases and J 1 base, leaving 20 bases between the germline ends.

This clonotype turned up a few times. This chain joins TRBV20-1 and TRBJ2-3, with D unclear. Germline CDR1 DFQATT, CDR2 SNEGSKA (reference sequence). The V end was cut by 5 bases, the J end by 2 bases, with 11 bases between. The CDR3 runs 13 residues. CDR3 DNA: TGCAGTGCTGGCCGTATAAACACAGATACGCAGTATTTT. Its protein is CSAGRINTDTQYF.

This clonotype was seen at least ten times. The chain joins TRBV7-2 to TRBJ2-3; unclear D gene. This CDR3 comprises 13 residues. CDR1 and CDR2 from the germline V gene are SGHTA and FQGNSA. V was clipped by 5 bases and J by 2 bases, with 8 bases between them. The CDR3 region has the DNA TGTGCCAGCAGCCCCTCCTACACAGATACGCAGTATTTT. Protein sequence: CASSPSYTDTQYF.

This clonotype was counted between two and nine times. This chain joins TRBV14 and TRBJ2-4, with D possibly TRBD2 on 5 matching bases. Between the trimmed V and J ends, which lost 3 bases and 10 bases, there was a span of 13 bases. Germline-derived CDR1 and CDR2 are SGHDN and FVKESK. This CDR3 contains 13 residues. CDR3 nucleotide sequence: TGTGCCAGCAGCCAGGACTCGTACGGTATTCAGTACTTC. Translating gives CASSQDSYGIQYF.

This clonotype was observed a handful of times. The chain carries TRBV20-1 and TRBJ2-1, with D possibly being TRBD2 (6 bases). The CDR3 is made up of 18 amino acids. CDR1 and CDR2 (germline): DFQATT, SNEGSKA (reference sequence). With 4 bases removed from V and 7 bases from J, the gap between germline ends came to 29 bases. CDR3 loop: CSAKGLLGFGDRDNEQFF. CDR3 DNA: TGCAGTGCTAAGGGACTCTTAGGGTTTGGGGACCGAGATAATGAGCAGTTCTTC.

The rearrangement links TRBV16 to TRBJ1-2; no definite D call. V was trimmed by 0 bases and J by 0 bases, leaving 8 bases between them. The germline gives CDR1 KGHSY, CDR2 FQNENV. The CDR3 loop spans 15 amino acids. Here the CDR3 DNA reads TGTGCCAGCAGCCAATCGGCTGGTCCTAACTATGGCTACACCTTC. This sequence encodes CASSQSAGPNYGYTF.

This clonotype was seen at least ten times. The chain employs TRBV7-2 and TRBJ2-7, with D unclear. V was pared by 5 bases and J by 3 bases, with 8 bases between. Germline CDR1 and CDR2: SGHTA and FQGNSA. The CDR3 covers 12 residues. CDR3 amino acids: CASSPVNYEQYF. Here the CDR3 DNA reads TGTGCCAGCAGCCCTGTCAACTACGAGCAGTACTTC.

The rearrangement links TRBV20-1 to TRBJ2-7, with no clear D. The ends were cut back, 5 bases at V and 4 bases at J, with 9 bases in the middle. The CDR3 loop spans 11 amino acids. Germline lookup yields CDR1 DFQATT and CDR2 SNEGSKA (reference sequence). This CDR3 reads CSAPRQYEQYF. CDR3 DNA: TGCAGTGCTCCACGTCAGTACGAGCAGTACTTC.

This rearrangement joins TRBV5-1 to TRBJ2-1; TRBD1 is a possible D gene (6 bases). Per the germline V gene, CDR1 is SGHRS and CDR2 is YFSETQ. The CDR3 has 14 amino acids. Trimming took 3 bases from V and 7 from J, leaving 14 bases between them. The CDR3 region is CASSWGTSGNEQFF. The CDR3 nucleotides are TGCGCCAGCAGCTGGGGGACATCCGGAAATGAGCAGTTCTTC.

The rearrangement joins TRBV4-3 to TRBJ1-6, with 8 positions matching TRBD1. Germline CDR1 and CDR2: LGHNA and YSLEER. This CDR3 region has 21 residues. With V trimmed by 0 bases and J by 4 bases, 17 bases remained unmatched. CDR3 DNA sequence: TGCGCCAGCAGCCAAGATCGACGACAGGGGTCTTCTTGGTGGTATAATTCACCCCTCCACTTT. Its protein is CASSQDRRQGSSWWYNSPLHF.

This clonotype has only a few counts. V is TRBV27 and J is TRBJ2-7, with TRBD1 matching over 7 bases. The CDR3 is 15 amino acids. The junction had 14 bases not matched to a gene; V was cut back by 9 bases and J by 3 bases. Per the germline V gene, CDR1 is MNHEY and CDR2 is SMNVEV (reference sequence). CDR3 nucleotide sequence: TGTGCCAGTTCAGTCCGAGGGGGCCTCTTCTACGAGCAGTACTTC. As protein: CASSVRGGLFYEQYF.

In regard to this clonotype: Its ends do not fully match the called genes, so a read error is possible. The rearrangement joins TRBV3-1 to TRBJ2-7, with D tentatively TRBD1 (5 bases). The CDR3 spans 14 residues. Germline assignment: CDR1 LGHDT and CDR2 YNNKEL (reference sequence). CDR3 protein: CASSQGQSSYEQYF. For the CDR3, the DNA is TGTGCCAGCAGTCAAGGACAAAGCTCCTACGAGCAGTACTTC.

This clonotype came up a few times. This sequence joins TRBV15 and TRBJ2-7; D not resolved. The CDR3 totals 17 residues. Per germline, CDR1 LNHNV and CDR2 YYDKDF (reference sequence). Trimming removed 3 bases from V and 0 bases from J, with 18 bases in between. CDR3 sequence: CATSSSRLGQSSYEQYF. CDR3 nucleotide sequence: TGTGCCACCAGCAGTAGTCGGCTTGGTCAATCCTCCTACGAGCAGTACTTC.

This clonotype was observed a handful of times. The CDR3 coding sequence is TGTGCCAGCAGCCGCTCCCAGGGGAGGTGGGAGACCCAGTACTTC. This gives the protein CASSRSQGRWETQYF. The chain recombines TRBV7-9 with TRBJ2-5, with D perhaps being TRBD1 or TRBD2 (6 bases each). This CDR3 has 15 residues. Germline V CDR1 and CDR2: SEHNR, FQNEAQ (reference sequence). Trimming pared 5 bases from V and 5 bases from J, leaving 18 bases between.

The chain couples TRBV25-1 to TRBJ2-1, with 7 bases lining up with TRBD1. Germline V gives CDR1 MGHDK, CDR2 SYGVNS. This CDR3 comprises 20 residues. V shed 0 bases and J 1 base; nucleotides not matched to a gene: 15. The CDR3 here is CASSEYFYVQGSRSYNEQFF. CDR3 nucleotides: TGTGCCAGCAGTGAATATTTCTACGTACAGGGGTCCAGGTCCTACAATGAGCAGTTCTTC. The full variable domain, in which reference TRBV25-1 and TRBJ2-1 provide the parts outside the CDR3, is EADIYQTPRYLVIGTGKKITLECSQTMGHDKMYWYQQDPGMELHLIHYSYGVNSTEKGDLSSESTVSRIRTEHFPLTLESARPSHTSQYLCASSEYFYVQGSRSYNEQFFGPGTRLTVL.

The table lists this clonotype with a few counts. V gene TRBV6-2 or TRBV6-3 combines with J gene TRBJ1-2; D remains unclear. The CDR3 runs 16 residues. The germline V gene encodes CDR1 MNHEY and CDR2 SVGEGT. V was cut by 5 bases and J by 4 bases, with 20 bases left in between. For the CDR3, the DNA is TGTGCCAGCAGTGCCATCGGACTCCCAGAGGCCTATGGCTACACCTTC. This translates into CASSAIGLPEAYGYTF.

This clonotype was observed a handful of times. The chain uses TRBV6-5 and TRBJ2-7, with TRBD2 identical over 7 bases. Germline V gene sequence: CDR1 MNHEY, CDR2 SVGAGI. The CDR3 is 16 amino acids. V was clipped by 0 bases and J by 4 bases; unmatched bases: 9. This chain's CDR3 is CASSYSAGPRSYEQYF. CDR3 nucleotide sequence: TGTGCCAGCAGTTACTCAGCGGGGCCACGATCGTACGAGCAGTACTTC.

This clonotype was observed a handful of times. J is TRBJ1-1 and V is TRBV7-4; no clear D gene. CDR3 length: 12 residues. Germline V gene sequence: CDR1 SGHVT, CDR2 SQSDAQ. With 6 bases removed from V and 7 bases from J, the gap between germline ends came to 12 bases. In DNA, the CDR3 is TGTGCCAGCAGTCGGAGGCACGGTGAAGCTTTCTTT. This encodes CASSRRHGEAFF.